Listed below are T cell receptor beta chains from one sample, sequenced in a study of blood T cell repertoires in COVID-19. Profiled with immunoSEQ multiplex PCR; TCRdb holds only in-frame clones, not every one. This table holds about 87,000 clones, roughly 76% found once. Sequencing used peripheral blood. The receptors stem from a woman of 80 years or more with active or convalescent COVID-19. The CDR3 runs from the conserved cysteine through the conserved F or W. Each record gives: clone size, V gene, J gene, D gene, CDR3 protein, CDR3 DNA. A D gene is named only where the DNA matches it firmly. Only some rows state a clone size, as once, few, many or a class for expanded clones.

once	TRBV19	TRBJ2-2	-	CASRADNTGELFF	TGTGCCAGTAGAGCGGATAACACCGGGGAGCTGTTTTTT
-	TRBV28	TRBJ2-3	-	CASSLGGGTDTQYF	TGTGCCAGCAGTCTCGGCGGGGGCACAGATACGCAGTATTTT
-	TRBV29-1	TRBJ2-7	TRBD1	CSARDRVQSSYEQYF	TGCAGCGCCCGGGACAGGGTCCAAAGCTCCTACGAGCAGTACTTC
-	TRBV3-1/TRBV3-2	TRBJ1-1	TRBD1	CASSQGTGVNTEAFF	TGTGCCAGCAGCCAAGGGACAGGGGTGAACACTGAAGCTTTCTTT
-	TRBV11-1	TRBJ1-2	TRBD1	CASSFDRGYGYTF	TGTGCCAGCAGTTTCGACAGGGGCTATGGCTACACCTTC
-	TRBV7-2	TRBJ2-2	-	CASSLDYLAGELFF	TGTGCCAGCAGCTTAGACTACCTTGCCGGGGAGCTGTTTTTT
-	TRBV6-5	TRBJ2-7	TRBD1	CASRHRDRGPYEQYF	TGTGCCAGCAGACACCGGGACAGGGGCCCCTACGAGCAGTACTTC
-	TRBV9	TRBJ2-3	TRBD2	CASSVGGAGGADTQYF	TGTGCCAGCAGCGTAGGGGGAGCGGGAGGCGCAGATACGCAGTATTTT
few	TRBV3-1/TRBV3-2	TRBJ2-7	-	CASAGSYEQYF	TGTGCCAGCGCCGGGAGCTACGAGCAGTACTTC
-	TRBV7-3	TRBJ2-5	-	CASSQLGAAETQYF	TGTGCCAGCAGCCAGTTGGGAGCTGCGGAGACCCAGTACTTC
few	TRBV5-1	TRBJ2-3	TRBD1	CASSYRQGSTDTQYF	TGCGCCAGCAGCTACCGACAGGGGAGCACAGATACGCAGTATTTT
few	TRBV3-1/TRBV3-2	TRBJ2-4	TRBD2	CASSQVPGLAGGQAKNIQYF	TGTGCCAGCAGCCAAGTCCCGGGACTAGCGGGGGGGCAAGCCAAAAACATTCAGTACTTC
-	TRBV4-3	TRBJ2-1	TRBD2	CASSQRTSGSNEQFF	TGCGCCAGCAGCCAAAGGACTAGCGGGAGTAATGAGCAGTTCTTC
-	TRBV24-1	TRBJ1-3	-	CATSDPAGRGGGNTIYF	TGTGCCACCAGTGATCCTGCGGGCAGGGGTGGGGGAAACACCATATATTTT
-	TRBV27	TRBJ2-7	TRBD2	CASSSPTTSVYEQYF	TGTGCCAGCAGTTCCCCGACGACTAGCGTGTACGAGCAGTACTTC
-	TRBV28	TRBJ2-1	TRBD2	CASQGAGDPYNEQFF	TGTGCCAGCCAAGGAGCGGGAGATCCCTACAATGAGCAGTTCTTC
few	TRBV7-7	TRBJ2-2	-	CASSPSLNRAGELFF	TGTGCTAGCAGCCCCTCCTTAAACAGGGCCGGGGAGCTGTTTTTT
-	TRBV7-9	TRBJ1-6	-	CASSAGAFHSPLHF	TGTGCCAGCAGCGCGGGGGCTTTTCATTCACCCCTCCACTTT
-	TRBV5-3	TRBJ2-5	TRBD2	CARRYQAVDSGRVLLETQYF	TGTGCCAGAAGGTACCAGGCTGTAGATAGCGGGAGGGTCTTATTAGAGACCCAGTACTTC
-	TRBV11-2	TRBJ2-3	-	CASSSPPGWRGDTQYF	TGTGCCAGCAGCTCTCCCCCGGGATGGCGTGGAGATACGCAGTATTTT
-	TRBV2	TRBJ2-1	-	CASNEGQTYNEQFF	TGTGCCAGCAATGAAGGGCAGACTTACAATGAGCAGTTCTTC
-	TRBV5-1	TRBJ2-1	TRBD2	CASSFGEGSTNEQFF	TGCGCCAGCAGCTTCGGGGAGGGATCGACAAATGAGCAGTTCTTC
-	TRBV11-3	TRBJ2-3	TRBD2	CASSQGLAGGDTQYF	TGTGCCAGCAGCCAGGGACTAGCGGGGGGAGATACGCAGTATTTT
-	TRBV12-3/TRBV12-4	TRBJ2-1	TRBD2	CASSPRGGSEQFF	TGTGCCAGCAGTCCCCGGGGGGGCAGTGAGCAGTTCTTC
-	TRBV27	TRBJ2-2	-	CASTLVQRLNTGELFF	TGTGCCAGCACCTTGGTCCAGCGATTGAACACCGGGGAGCTGTTTTTT
-	TRBV5-1	TRBJ2-3	-	CASCQDSLELSDTQYF	TGCGCCAGCTGCCAAGATTCCCTAGAGTTGTCAGATACGCAGTATTTT
-	TRBV4-1	TRBJ1-1	-	CASSQGGLLVRSTEAFF	TGCGCCAGCAGCCAAGGCGGACTCCTCGTCCGGAGCACTGAAGCTTTCTTT
-	TRBV5-8	TRBJ2-2	-	CASSLAGRGTGELFF	TGTGCCAGCAGCTTGGCCGGCAGGGGAACCGGGGAGCTGTTTTTT
-	TRBV5-5	TRBJ2-5	-	CASSPLAQETQYF	TGTGCCAGCAGCCCACTAGCCCAAGAGACCCAGTACTTC
-	TRBV18	TRBJ1-1	-	CASSPKRDPDTEAFF	TGTGCCAGCTCACCGAAGAGGGATCCGGACACTGAAGCTTTCTTT
-	TRBV6-2/TRBV6-3	TRBJ1-5	-	CASSPPQYSNQPQHF	TGTGCCAGCAGCCCCCCCCAGTATAGCAATCAGCCCCAGCATTTT
-	TRBV7-2	TRBJ2-2	-	CASSLLPPGELFF	TGTGCCAGCAGCTTACTCCCTCCCGGGGAGCTGTTTTTT
-	TRBV30	TRBJ1-2	TRBD1	CAWSEPTGGNYGYTF	TGTGCCTGGAGTGAGCCGACAGGGGGTAACTATGGCTACACCTTC
-	TRBV12-3/TRBV12-4	TRBJ2-1	TRBD2	CASSPGGEQFF	TGTGCCAGCAGCCCCGGGGGGGAGCAGTTCTTC
-	TRBV6-5	TRBJ1-5	-	CASSYTISGQPQHF	TGTGCCAGCAGTTACACCATCTCGGGTCAGCCCCAGCATTTT
-	TRBV19	TRBJ1-1	-	CASGQVNTEAFF	TGTGCCAGTGGCCAGGTTAACACTGAAGCTTTCTTT
few	TRBV29-1	TRBJ1-4	-	CSGELGKGQANEKLFF	TGCAGCGGGGAACTCGGTAAGGGGCAGGCTAATGAAAAACTGTTTTTT
-	TRBV6-2/TRBV6-3	TRBJ1-1	-	CASSYGFGFGSRHTEAFF	TGTGCCAGCAGTTACGGGTTCGGGTTTGGCAGTCGACACACTGAAGCTTTCTTT
-	TRBV6-6	TRBJ2-7	TRBD2	CASSPLWAGRVLEQYF	TGTGCCAGCAGCCCTCTTTGGGCAGGGAGGGTCTTGGAGCAGTACTTC
-	TRBV4-1	TRBJ1-6	-	CASSQDPPSSYNSPLHF	TGCGCCAGCAGCCAAGATCCTCCTAGCTCCTATAATTCACCCCTCCACTTT
-	TRBV9	TRBJ2-5	-	CASSVDPGWETQYF	TGTGCCAGCAGCGTAGATCCGGGGTGGGAGACCCAGTACTTC
-	TRBV6-6	TRBJ2-1	-	CASSYLGQGGNEQFF	TGTGCCAGCAGTTACCTCGGACAGGGAGGGAATGAGCAGTTCTTC
-	TRBV5-1	TRBJ2-7	-	CASSLGGQAGEQYF	TGCGCCAGCAGCTTGGGAGGCCAGGCGGGCGAGCAGTACTTC
-	TRBV27	TRBJ1-4	-	CASSLSGDNNWGEKLFF	TGTGCCAGCAGTTTATCAGGGGACAATAACTGGGGTGAAAAACTGTTTTTT
-	TRBV7-8	TRBJ1-2	TRBD1	CASSNGQGNYGYTF	TGTGCCAGCAGCAACGGACAGGGTAACTATGGCTACACCTTC
few	TRBV6-2/TRBV6-3	TRBJ1-5	TRBD1	CASSLIATGGNQPQHF	TGTGCCAGCAGTTTAATAGCGACAGGGGGCAATCAGCCCCAGCATTTT
-	TRBV3-1/TRBV3-2	TRBJ2-6	TRBD1	CASSQDWTGPGSGANVLTF	TGTGCCAGCAGCCAAGATTGGACAGGGCCGGGCTCTGGGGCCAACGTCCTGACTTTC
-	TRBV6-2/TRBV6-3	TRBJ1-5	TRBD1	CASSSSGTGFQPQHF	TGTGCCAGCAGTTCATCCGGGACAGGGTTCCAGCCCCAGCATTTT
-	TRBV7-2	TRBJ1-6	TRBD1	CASSSGQGSSPLHF	TGTGCCAGCAGCTCTGGACAGGGATCTTCACCCCTCCACTTT
-	TRBV27	TRBJ1-2	-	CASSYDSNYGYTF	TGTGCCAGCAGTTACGACAGTAACTATGGCTACACCTTC
-	TRBV27	TRBJ1-3	-	CASSPAGSSGNTIYF	TGTGCCAGCAGCCCGGCCGGGAGCTCTGGAAACACCATATATTTT
-	TRBV9	TRBJ2-4	-	CASSVAGAKNIQYF	TGTGCCAGCAGCGTAGCGGGAGCCAAAAACATTCAGTACTTC
-	TRBV29-1	TRBJ2-7	TRBD1	CSVARDSYEQYF	TGCAGCGTGGCCCGGGACAGCTACGAGCAGTACTTC
-	TRBV7-6	TRBJ2-2	TRBD1	CASSLQGANTGELFF	TGTGCCAGCAGCTTACAGGGGGCGAACACCGGGGAGCTGTTTTTT